These T cell receptor beta chains were read from a single sample in a study of CD8 T cells in ankylosing spondylitis. MiXCR was run by TCRdb on the 5' RACE reads, yielding one entry per CDR3 protein. The profile shows fewer than 250,000 distinct CDR3 sequences, around 19% of them singletons. The sample comprised blood, either unsorted or a sorted T cell fraction (not recorded which). These receptors all come from a male donor with ankylosing spondylitis. The CDR3 runs from the conserved cysteine through the conserved F or W. A D gene is named only where the DNA matches it firmly. Only part of the rows carry a size: once, few, many, or a class if the clone is expanded.

>14|.|TRBV7-9|.|TRBJ2-5
CASSFSTRGETQYF
TGTGCCAGCAGCTTTTCGACAAGAGGGGAGACCCAGTACTTC
>13|.|TRBV14|.|TRBJ1-1
CASSPRQNTEAFF
TGTGCCAGCAGCCCCCGACAGAACACTGAAGCTTTCTTT
>15|many|TRBV11-2|.|TRBJ2-1
CASSLGEGLSNEQFF
TGTGCCAGCAGCTTAGGGGAAGGGCTATCCAATGAGCAGTTCTTC
>16|.|TRBV5-1|.|TRBJ2-7
CASSLAGGQSGYEQYF
TGCGCCAGCAGCTTGGCCGGTGGTCAATCAGGCTACGAGCAGTACTTC
>15|.|TRBV5-1|.|TRBJ2-7
CASSFSGVSSYEQYF
TGCGCCAGCAGCTTTAGTGGGGTGAGCTCCTACGAGCAGTACTTC
>13|few|TRBV5-1|.|TRBJ1-2
CASSLVQGYGYTF
TGCGCCAGCAGCTTGGTGCAAGGGTATGGCTACACCTTC
>15|.|TRBV3-1|.|TRBJ1-5
CASSQDSGRDQPQHF
TGTGCCAGCAGCCAAGATTCGGGACGGGATCAGCCCCAGCATTTT
>15|few|TRBV4-3|TRBD1|TRBJ2-7
CASSEPGQGAREQYF
TGCGCCAGCAGCGAACCGGGACAGGGGGCCCGCGAGCAGTACTTC
>15|few|TRBV27|.|TRBJ1-2
CASSLSGGGGYGYTF
TGTGCCAGCAGTTTATCTGGTGGGGGGGGCTATGGCTACACCTTC
>14|few|TRBV5-6|.|TRBJ2-7
CASSPEGLPYEQYF
TGTGCCAGCAGCCCTGAGGGTCTCCCTTACGAGCAGTACTTC
>14|few|TRBV7-8|.|TRBJ2-7
CASSFYRDDYEQYF
TGTGCCAGCAGCTTTTACAGGGATGACTACGAGCAGTACTTC
>14|few|TRBV29-1|.|TRBJ2-5
CSVLGQGLTETQYF
TGCAGCGTCCTTGGGCAGGGGTTAACAGAGACCCAGTACTTC
>14|few|TRBV7-9|.|TRBJ2-7
CASSFDAGVYEQYF
TGTGCCAGCAGCTTCGACGCAGGGGTATACGAGCAGTACTTC
>16|.|TRBV6-5|TRBD2|TRBJ2-3
CASSSWSGGGTDTQYF
TGTGCCAGCAGTTCCTGGAGCGGGGGGGGCACAGATACGCAGTATTTT
>15|.|TRBV9|.|TRBJ2-2
CASSVAWPDGGELFF
TGTGCCAGCAGCGTAGCGTGGCCGGACGGCGGGGAGCTGTTTTTT
>19|few|TRBV4-3|TRBD2|TRBJ2-2
CASSQDVSSGIPNPGELFF
TGCGCCAGCAGCCAAGACGTTTCAAGCGGGATTCCAAATCCCGGGGAGCTGTTTTTT
>12|.|TRBV29-1|.|TRBJ2-2
CSVEEETGELFF
TGCAGCGTTGAGGAAGAAACCGGGGAGCTGTTTTTT
>14|few|TRBV2|.|TRBJ1-1
CASSRREGNTEAFF
TGTGCCAGCAGTCGAAGGGAGGGCAACACTGAAGCTTTCTTT
>13|few|TRBV30|.|TRBJ2-3
CAWSVGFTDTQYF
TGTGCCTGGAGTGTAGGGTTCACAGATACGCAGTATTTT
>14|many|TRBV27|TRBD1|TRBJ1-1
CASSLTGTGTEAFF
TGTGCCAGCAGTTTGACAGGGACGGGCACTGAAGCTTTCTTT
>13|.|TRBV6-5|.|TRBJ1-2
CASSWNSNYGYTF
TGTGCCAGCAGTTGGAACAGTAACTATGGCTACACCTTC
>15|.|TRBV7-2|.|TRBJ1-5
CASSPGQFVGSTQHF
TGTGCCAGCAGCCCCGGACAGTTTGTCGGATCGACCCAGCATTTT
>17|.|TRBV12-3/TRBV12-4|.|TRBJ2-7
CASSTTPDQGGDYEQYF
TGTGCCAGCAGCACCACCCCAGACCAGGGGGGGGACTACGAGCAGTACTTC
>13|.|TRBV27|TRBD1|TRBJ2-1
CASKGTGGAEQFF
TGTGCCAGCAAGGGGACAGGGGGCGCGGAGCAGTTCTTC
>16|.|TRBV28|TRBD2|TRBJ2-3
CASSLLAGGEGDTQYF
TGTGCCAGCAGTTTGTTAGCGGGAGGGGAAGGAGATACGCAGTATTTT
>14|few|TRBV20-1|TRBD1|TRBJ2-2
CSARGTGDAGELFF
TGCAGTGCTAGGGGGACAGGGGACGCCGGGGAGCTGTTTTTT